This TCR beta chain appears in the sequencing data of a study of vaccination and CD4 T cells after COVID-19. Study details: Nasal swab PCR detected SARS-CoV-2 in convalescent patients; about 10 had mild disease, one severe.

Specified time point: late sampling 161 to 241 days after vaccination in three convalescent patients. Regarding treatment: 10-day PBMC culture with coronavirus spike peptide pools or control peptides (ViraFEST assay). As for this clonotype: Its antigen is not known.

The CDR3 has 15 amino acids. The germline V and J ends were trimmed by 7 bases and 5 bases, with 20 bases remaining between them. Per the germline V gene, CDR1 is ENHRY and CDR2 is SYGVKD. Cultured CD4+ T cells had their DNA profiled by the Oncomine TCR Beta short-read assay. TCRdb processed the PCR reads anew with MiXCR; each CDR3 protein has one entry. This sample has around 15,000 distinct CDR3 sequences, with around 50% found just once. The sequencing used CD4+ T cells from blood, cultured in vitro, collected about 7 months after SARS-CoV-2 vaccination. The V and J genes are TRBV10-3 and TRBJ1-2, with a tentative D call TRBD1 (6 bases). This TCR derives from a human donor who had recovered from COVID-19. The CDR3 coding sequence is TGTGCCATCACCCGAGAACAGGGAACTGGTTATGGCTACACCTTC. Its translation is CAITREQGTGYGYTF.